The 26 T cell receptor beta chains in this list originate from one sample, sequenced in a study of OX40 agonist ivuxolimab in advanced cancers. The method was immunoSEQ multiplex PCR; TCRdb's version includes in-frame clones alone and lacks a portion of them. Among 35,000 to 55,000 clones listed, 84% were seen once. Sample: CD4+ or CD8+ T cells sorted from blood, taken in a trial of the OX40 agonist ivuxolimab. Every receptor here comes from an adult with an advanced solid tumor such as melanoma, head and neck, liver or kidney cancer.

The chain uses TRBV10-1 and TRBJ2-5; weak D call: TRBD1 (5 bases). Trimming removed 0 bases at V and 2 bases at J, with 7 bases between. The CDR3 contains 14 residues. The germline V gene has CDR1 WNHNN and CDR2 SYGVQD (reference sequence). This CDR3 is CASSESQGQETQYF. The CDR3 DNA is TGCGCCAGCAGTGAGTCCCAGGGACAAGAGACCCAGTACTTC.

Only one count was recorded for this clone. The genes are TRBV5-4 and TRBJ2-7; tentative D call: TRBD2 (7 bases). This CDR3 is built from 15 residues. Trimming stripped 5 bases from V and 7 bases from J, with 22 bases between. From germline, CDR1 is SGHNT and CDR2 YYREEE (reference sequence). In DNA, the CDR3 is TGTGCCAGCAGAATGAGGGGGGGAGGGTACCGAGAGCAGTACTTC. Its protein product is CASRMRGGGYREQYF.

V gene TRBV28 combines with J gene TRBJ1-5, with D tentatively TRBD1 (5 bases). The CDR3 runs 15 residues. V was shortened by 7 bases and J by 4 bases, with 17 bases between the two germline ends. The germline gives CDR1 MDHEN, CDR2 SYDVKM. The CDR3 DNA reads TGTGCCAGCAACGTTGGGGGGGTACGGAATCAGCCCCAGCATTTT. Protein product: CASNVGGVRNQPQHF.

The chain employs TRBV9 and TRBJ2-1, with 8 nucleotides matching TRBD2. J was trimmed by 0 bases and V by 5 bases; bases with no gene match: 7. Germline CDR1 SGDLS, CDR2 YYNGEE. CDR3 size: 16 residues. CDR3 amino acids: CASRAKSGSSYNEQFF. Written as DNA, the CDR3 is TGTGCCAGCAGGGCCAAAAGCGGGAGCTCCTACAATGAGCAGTTCTTC.

J is TRBJ2-6 and V is TRBV11-3, with TRBD1 as a possible D gene (5 bases). The CDR3 sequence is 19 residues long. V shed 8 bases and J shed 0 bases, with 23 bases lying between them. Germline CDR1 reads SGHNT; CDR2 reads YENEEA. This chain's CDR3 is CASSPVGQFLFSGANVLTF. As DNA, the CDR3 is TGTGCCAGCTCCCCTGTGGGGCAGTTCCTCTTCTCTGGGGCCAACGTCCTGACTTTC.

This chain links TRBV5-6 with TRBJ1-2, with 9 positions matching TRBD1. Germline assignment: CDR1 SGHDT and CDR2 YYEEEE. The J segment lost 7 bases and the V segment lost 2 bases, leaving 12 bases of the junction unmatched. This CDR3 has 16 residues. CDR3 sequence reads: CASSLALQGANGGYTF. The CDR3 bases are TGTGCCAGCAGCTTAGCCCTACAGGGGGCCAATGGTGGCTACACCTTC.

The V gene is TRBV9, the J gene TRBJ2-3; D unclear. Per germline, CDR1 SGDLS and CDR2 YYNGEE. The CDR3 consists of 13 residues. With 4 bases removed from V and 1 base from J, the gap between germline ends came to 7 bases. The chain's CDR3 is CASSPTRTDTQYF. As DNA, the CDR3 is TGTGCCAGCAGCCCGACACGCACAGATACGCAGTATTTT.

The chain's CDR3 is CASSFGSWEDYGYTF. The CDR3 DNA follows: TGTGCCAGCAGCTTCGGGTCTTGGGAGGACTATGGCTACACCTTC. The chain has TRBV5-5 and TRBJ1-2; D is uncertain. Germline values: CDR1 SGHKS, CDR2 YYEKEE (reference sequence). Trimming left V 2 bases short and J 3 bases short, with 14 bases between. The CDR3 contains 15 residues.

The chain carries TRBV19 and TRBJ2-1; 16 bases line up with TRBD2. The CDR3 extends over 18 amino acids. V was pared by 9 bases and J by 8 bases, with 16 bases of the junction left unmatched. Germline V gene data show CDR1 as LNHDA and CDR2 as SQIVND (reference sequence). The chain's CDR3 is CASLDPGLAGGARDEQFF. The DNA of the CDR3 is TGTGCCAGCTTGGACCCGGGACTAGCGGGAGGGGCTCGCGATGAGCAGTTCTTC.

On this clone: Other DNA sequences in the same sample also yield this CDR3. The rearrangement links TRBV5-1 to TRBJ1-1; 7 bases match TRBD1. This CDR3 contains 14 residues. Unmatched junction bases numbered 7, after V lost 0 bases and J lost 8 bases. Germline V lookup: CDR1 SGHRS, CDR2 YFSETQ. The CDR3 loop is CASSLGQGRTEAFF. In nucleotides, the CDR3 is TGCGCCAGCAGCTTGGGACAGGGAAGGACCGAAGCTTTCTTT.

The chain employs TRBV6-5 and TRBJ1-5; D perhaps matches TRBD1 (5 bases). The length of the CDR3 is 13 residues. Germline V lookup: CDR1 MNHEY, CDR2 SVGAGI. The ends were cut back, 5 bases at V and 5 bases at J, with 10 bases in the middle. The CDR3 bases are TGTGCCAGCAGTCCGGGGGGGGATCAGCCCCAGCATTTT. As protein: CASSPGGDQPQHF.

In its sample, this clone ranks as medium-sized. The chain links TRBV7-9 to TRBJ2-7, with 8 bases aligning to TRBD2. The CDR3 length is 13 residues. CDR1 is SEHNR and CDR2 is FQNEAQ in the germline V gene (reference sequence). The junction had 9 bases not matched to a gene; V was cut back by 8 bases and J by 6 bases. The CDR3 DNA reads TGTGCCAGCTCCGGGACTAGGGGTCCCGAGCAGTACTTC. As protein: CASSGTRGPEQYF.

This clone has only one observation. The chain links TRBV5-6 to TRBJ1-1; D is unresolved. The CDR3 is 13 amino acids. Looked up from germline, CDR1 is SGHDT and CDR2 is YYEEEE. V dropped 1 base and J dropped 11 bases, with 15 bases sitting between them. The CDR3 sequence is CASSLILSRWAFF. For the CDR3, the DNA is TGTGCCAGCAGCTTGATTCTCTCGAGGTGGGCTTTCTTT.

This clone was counted once. The chain uses TRBV19 and TRBJ2-1; TRBD1 aligns across 11 bases. There are 15 residues in the CDR3. The germline V gene has CDR1 LNHDA and CDR2 SQIVND (reference sequence). The V and J ends lost 5 bases and 1 base, in that order; junction bases with no gene match: 1. The CDR3 bases are TGTGCCAGTAGTCGGGACAGGGGGTCCTACAATGAGCAGTTCTTC. This translates into CASSRDRGSYNEQFF.

The chain combines TRBV27 with TRBJ2-6, with D unresolved. Trimming took 6 bases from V and 0 from J, leaving 6 bases between them. This CDR3 region has 14 residues. Germline assignment: CDR1 MNHEY and CDR2 SMNVEV (reference sequence). The CDR3 nucleotides read TGTGCCAGCAGCATCTCCTCTGGGGCCAACGTCCTGACTTTC. Translated: CASSISSGANVLTF.

The chain's CDR3 is CASSEMSSSSYNEQFF. CDR3 nucleotide sequence: TGCGCCAGCAGTGAGATGTCATCGAGCTCCTACAATGAGCAGTTCTTC. The rearrangement uses TRBV10-1 and TRBJ2-1; no clear D gene. This CDR3 spans 16 amino acids. V was trimmed by 2 bases and J by 0 bases, leaving 11 bases between them. Per germline, CDR1 WNHNN and CDR2 SYGVQD (reference sequence).

The chain recombines TRBV7-9 with TRBJ2-7, with a possible D match to TRBD1 (6 bases). Germline CDR1 and CDR2: SEHNR and FQNEAQ (reference sequence). V was shortened by 1 base and J by 3 bases, with 19 bases between the two germline ends. The CDR3 extends over 17 amino acids. The CDR3 DNA is TGTGCCAGCAGCTTAGTAACAGGGTTCCCATGGGACTACGAGCAGTACTTC. This translates into CASSLVTGFPWDYEQYF.

The chain couples TRBV6-5 to TRBJ1-2, with D tentatively TRBD1 (5 bases). This CDR3 is built from 15 residues. Germline CDR1 MNHEY, CDR2 SVGAGI. V lost 2 bases and J lost 0, with 10 bases in between. CDR3 amino acids: CASSYPGVANYGYTF. The DNA of the CDR3 is TGTGCCAGCAGTTACCCGGGGGTGGCTAACTATGGCTACACCTTC.

This rearrangement joins TRBV5-8 to TRBJ1-6, with D unclear. The CDR3 loop spans 16 amino acids. The V gene lost 4 bases and the J gene lost 5 bases, with 16 bases spanning the gap. Germline V CDR1 and CDR2: SGHTS, YDEGEE. The CDR3 is CASSEGLVRDNSPLHF. CDR3 in DNA: TGTGCCAGCAGCGAGGGCCTGGTTAGGGATAATTCACCCCTCCACTTT. Together with reference TRBV5-8 and TRBJ1-6, the CDR3 gives the full variable domain: EAGVTQSPTHLIKTRGQQATLRCSPISGHTSVYWYQQALGLGLQFLLWYDEGEERNRGNFPPRFSGRQFPNYSSELNVNALELEDSALYLCASSEGLVRDNSPLHFGNGTRLTVT.

The chain employs TRBV28 and TRBJ2-7; TRBD1 might be the D (8 bases). CDR1 and CDR2 (germline): MDHEN, SYDVKM. V gave up 8 bases and J gave up 4 bases, with 18 bases separating them. This CDR3 is 14 amino acids long. CDR3 DNA sequence: TGTGCCAGCCTACCCAGGGGGCGGGGGTACGAGCAGTACTTC. Residues: CASLPRGRGYEQYF. The variable domain in full, with the rest retrieved from reference TRBV28 and TRBJ2-7, is DVKVTQSSRYLVKRTGEKVFLECVQDMDHENMFWYRQDPGLGLRLIYFSYDVKMKEKGDIPEGYSVSREKKERFSLILESASTNQTSMYLCASLPRGRGYEQYFGPGTRLTVT.

This rearrangement joins TRBV11-3 to TRBJ2-5; 8 nucleotides align to TRBD2. V lost 8 bases and J lost 2; bases outside the gene matches: 19. The CDR3 is made up of 18 amino acids. The germline gives CDR1 SGHNT, CDR2 YENEEA. CDR3 protein: CASATWGESGGGQETQYF. The DNA of the CDR3 is TGTGCCAGCGCCACTTGGGGTGAGAGCGGCGGGGGGCAAGAGACCCAGTACTTC.

The rearrangement links TRBV9 to TRBJ2-6, with a possible D match to TRBD2 (5 bases). Germline-derived CDR1 and CDR2 are SGDLS and YYNGEE. The CDR3 is made up of 15 amino acids. V was cut by 4 bases and J by 0 bases, with 8 bases left in between. The CDR3 spells CASSPSGSGANVLTF. The CDR3 DNA is TGTGCCAGCAGCCCCAGCGGCTCTGGGGCCAACGTCCTGACTTTC.

The gene calls are TRBV19 and TRBJ1-3; 9 bases are shared with TRBD1. J was trimmed by 0 bases and V by 9 bases; bases with no gene match: 3. The CDR3 covers 14 residues. CDR1 is LNHDA, CDR2 SQIVND, per germline (reference sequence). The CDR3 protein is CASGQGYSGNTIYF. The CDR3 coding sequence is TGTGCCAGCGGACAGGGGTACTCTGGAAACACCATATATTTT. The full variable domain, rest sourced from reference TRBV19 and TRBJ1-3, is DGGITQSPKYLFRKEGQNVTLSCEQNLNHDAMYWYRQDPGQGLRLIYYSQIVNDFQKGDIAEGYSVSREKKESFPLTVTSAQKNPTAFYLCASGQGYSGNTIYFGEGSWLTVV.

The gene calls are TRBV27 and TRBJ2-1, with 7 bases identical to TRBD1. The CDR3 contains 11 residues. J lost 15 bases, V lost 5 bases, and 7 bases had no gene match. The germline V gene has CDR1 MNHEY and CDR2 SMNVEV (reference sequence). CDR3 sequence reads: CASSRRQGTFF. CDR3 DNA sequence: TGTGCCAGCAGTCGTAGACAGGGAACGTTCTTC.

The rearrangement uses TRBV6-1 and TRBJ2-7, with 7 bases identical to TRBD2. Per germline, CDR1 MNHNS and CDR2 SASEGT. This CDR3 region has 14 residues. With V trimmed by 2 bases and J by 3 bases, 4 bases remained unmatched. The DNA for the CDR3 is TGTGCCAGCAGTGAAACCGGGACTAACTACGAGCAGTACTTC. Protein product: CASSETGTNYEQYF.

The chain couples TRBV9 to TRBJ2-7; D is possibly TRBD2 (5 bases). Trimming shortened V by 0 bases and J by 0 bases, and 7 bases separated the two germline ends. The CDR3 extends over 14 amino acids. Germline V gene sequence: CDR1 SGDLS, CDR2 YYNGEE. This CDR3 is CASSVVGSSYEQYF. CDR3 in DNA: TGTGCCAGCAGCGTAGTAGGGAGCTCCTACGAGCAGTACTTC.